Below, one T cell receptor beta chain is given with its context. Its cognate antigen is unknown. This record belongs to a study of shared clonotypes between healthy human individuals. Study-wide background: Three plates each covered CD4 naive and memory; CD8 naive two, CD8 memory one.

Whole-study findings and limits: When compared with the clonotypes that were shared by all four sorted-subset donors, the non-shared clonotypes turned out to have lower generation probabilities. Naive CD4 clonotypes overlapped across a handful of donors at about 5.2%.

Over several immunoSEQ plates, each subset's genomic DNA was distributed in even portions. Libraries were prepared by immunoSEQ multiplex PCR; TCRdb keeps only in-frame clonotypes and omits some of them. The data contain millions of clones, roughly 95% of them singletons. Germline trimming cut 3 bases from V and 9 bases from J; bases unmatched to any gene: 14. CDR3 length: 18 amino acids. Germline V CDR1 and CDR2: SGHNT, YENEEA. As defined, naive CD8 cells were CD45RO-negative and positively selected for CCR7, with terminally differentiated effector memory CD45RA+ cells excluded. The sequence derives from a young man in good health. The gene calls are TRBV11-3 and TRBJ2-1, with 13 bases that match TRBD2. Sequencing used naive CD8+ T cells sorted from blood. CDR3 sequence: CASSLGLAGSPGVREQFF. CDR3 nucleotides: TGTGCCAGCAGCTTGGGACTAGCGGGGAGCCCCGGAGTTCGTGAGCAGTTCTTC.